Following are 8 T cell receptor beta chains from one sample sequenced in a study of blood T cell repertoires in COVID-19. This table comes from immunoSEQ multiplex PCR, and its TCRdb copy is limited to in-frame clones, with some not included. This table holds approximately 670,000 clones, about 87% found once. Sequencing was done on a sample of peripheral blood. Receptors originate from a woman aged 18-29 years with acute or convalescent COVID-19.

This clone is a singleton in its sample. J is TRBJ2-7 and V is TRBV14; tentative D call: TRBD1 (6 bases). The CDR3 has 12 residues. The germline CDR1 and CDR2 sequences are SGHDN and FVKESK. Trimming shortened V by 8 bases and J by 5 bases, and 13 bases separated the two germline ends. CDR3 DNA sequence: TGTGCCAGCGGGACATGGAACCACGAGCAGTACTTC. The encoded protein is CASGTWNHEQYF.

The chain joins TRBV10-3 to TRBJ1-3, with D possibly matching TRBD1 (5 bases). Trimming removed 3 bases at V and 1 base at J, with 10 bases between. CDR3 size: 15 residues. CDR1 is ENHRY and CDR2 is SYGVKD in the germline V gene. The CDR3 is CAISDSWTSGNTIYF. CDR3 sequence (DNA): TGTGCCATCAGTGACTCGTGGACATCTGGAAACACCATATATTTT.

The rearrangement uses TRBV2 and TRBJ1-2; D ambiguous. Trimming took off 10 bases at V and 3 bases at J, with 18 bases between the two ends. The CDR3 runs 14 residues. Looked up from germline, CDR1 is SNHLY and CDR2 is FYNNEI. The CDR3 DNA sequence: TGTGCCACCCAGCCCGGCCCGAGCGACTATGGCTACACCTTC. This translates into CATQPGPSDYGYTF. Full variable domain (rest looked up from reference TRBV2 and TRBJ1-2): EPEVTQTPSHQVTQMGQEVILRCVPISNHLYFYWYRQILGQKVEFLVSFYNNEISEKSEIFDDQFSVERPDGSNFTLKIRSTKLEDSAMYFCATQPGPSDYGYTFGSGTRLTVV.

The rearrangement links TRBV5-1 to TRBJ2-7; the match to TRBD2 covers 9 bases. The germline V gene encodes CDR1 SGHRS and CDR2 YFSETQ. V lost 2 bases to trimming and J lost 2 bases; unmatched junction nucleotides: 14. The CDR3 is made up of 18 amino acids. The chain's CDR3 is CASSFRRFHSGGAYEQYF. The CDR3 region has the DNA TGCGCCAGCAGCTTTCGGAGGTTTCATAGCGGGGGAGCCTACGAGCAGTACTTC.

The chain joins TRBV5-1 to TRBJ2-5; D possibly corresponds to TRBD1 (6 bases). The CDR3 runs to 15 residues. The germline V and J ends were trimmed by 4 bases and 1 base, with 14 bases remaining between them. Germline CDR1 is SGHRS and CDR2 is YFSETQ. The CDR3 coding sequence is TGCGCCAGCAGCCCGCTTAGGACAGTCCAAGAGACCCAGTACTTC. Its protein product is CASSPLRTVQETQYF. The full variable domain, completed using reference TRBV5-1 and TRBJ2-5, is KAGVTQTPRYLIKTRGQQVTLSCSPISGHRSVSWYQQTPGQGLQFLFEYFSETQRNKGNFPGRFSGRQFSNSRSEMNVSTLELGDSALYLCASSPLRTVQETQYFGPGTRLLVL.

The CDR3 nucleotides are TGTGCCAGCAGTTTACTGGTAAATAGCAATCAGCCCCAGCATTTT. Translation: CASSLLVNSNQPQHF. The V gene is TRBV6-5, the J gene TRBJ1-5; no reliable D call. Trimming left V 4 bases short and J 0 bases short, with 10 bases between. Germline V gives CDR1 MNHEY, CDR2 SVGAGI. CDR3 size: 15 residues.

This chain joins TRBV12-5 and TRBJ1-1, with TRBD1 identical over 9 bases. Per germline, CDR1 LGHNT and CDR2 FRNRAP. V lost 0 bases, J lost 6 bases, and 5 bases stayed unmatched. The CDR3 runs 15 residues. The CDR3 spells CASGLVRQGDSEAFF. The CDR3 coding sequence is TGTGCTAGTGGTTTGGTACGACAGGGGGATTCTGAAGCTTTCTTT.

This chain joins TRBV9 and TRBJ2-3; D possibly corresponds to TRBD2 (7 bases). CDR3 length: 16 amino acids. Germline V CDR1 and CDR2: SGDLS, YYNGEE. Trimming cost V 4 bases and J 1 base, with 16 bases left between them. This CDR3 reads CASSKGGGDGTDTQYF. The CDR3 region has the DNA TGTGCCAGCAGCAAGGGGGGGGGTGATGGCACAGATACGCAGTATTTT.